This TCR beta chain was observed in a study of human T cells and chemical hapten exposure. Study context: The study lasted around 24 weeks, and patients were dosed weekly with diphenylcyclopropenone on the scalp throughout.

TCRdb re-analysed the RACE reads in MiXCR, keeping a single row per CDR3 protein. The table lists 100,000 or so distinct CDR3 sequences, about 10% of them singletons, with 2.2% in the top ten. The junction had 19 bases not matched to a gene; V was cut back by 0 bases and J by 3 bases. Germline loops: CDR1 LGHDT, CDR2 YNNKEL (reference sequence). The length of the CDR3 is 22 residues. This clonotype turned up a few times. Its antigen is unidentified. Points from the study as a whole: Controls formed significantly fewer large CDR3 similarity clusters than expanded TCRs did.

Stated time point: patch test 2, 6 weeks after DPC sensitization. Indicated treatment: therapeutic diphenylcyclopropenone sensitization with weekly scalp DPC. Staff drew blood before applying each patch test. The sample consisted of whole blood, taken in connection with sensitization to the hapten diphenylcyclopropenone (DPC). The TCR was taken from a man in his forties with alopecia areata. Some clones in this sample may be carry-over from other donors' samples. The genes are TRBV3-1 and TRBJ2-7; 14 positions agree with TRBD2. CDR3 sequence reads: CASSQDRGQGRLAGGPNYEQYF. The CDR3 DNA reads as TGTGCCAGCAGCCAAGATAGAGGACAGGGGCGACTAGCGGGAGGGCCCAACTACGAGCAGTACTTC.